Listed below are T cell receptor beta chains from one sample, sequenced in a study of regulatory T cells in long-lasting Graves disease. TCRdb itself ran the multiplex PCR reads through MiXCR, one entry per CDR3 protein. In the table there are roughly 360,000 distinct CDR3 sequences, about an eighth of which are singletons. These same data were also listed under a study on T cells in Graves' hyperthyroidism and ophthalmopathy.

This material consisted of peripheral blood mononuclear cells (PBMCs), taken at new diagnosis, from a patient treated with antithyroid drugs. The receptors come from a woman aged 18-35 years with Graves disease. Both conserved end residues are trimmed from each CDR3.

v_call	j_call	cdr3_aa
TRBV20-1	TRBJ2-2	SARDRQMNTGELF
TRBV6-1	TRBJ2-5	ASTLVPQETQY
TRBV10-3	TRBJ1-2	AIRGTDYGYT
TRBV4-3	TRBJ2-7	ASSQVGGTPYEQY
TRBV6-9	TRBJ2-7	ASSYSGVTPYEQY
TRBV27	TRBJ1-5	ASSLYWGGSNQPQH
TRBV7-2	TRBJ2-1	ASSFTWEQF
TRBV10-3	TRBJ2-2	AISDHGGTNTGELF
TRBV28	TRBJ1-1	ASSFPWTEAF
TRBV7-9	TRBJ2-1	ASSFPTSGTPIVDEQF
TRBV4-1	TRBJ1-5	ASSQGAQTQH
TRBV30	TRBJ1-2	AWSVPNRVYGYT
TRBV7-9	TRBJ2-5	ASSLVLAGDNQETQY
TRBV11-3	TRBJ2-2	ASSLGEAAGNTGELF
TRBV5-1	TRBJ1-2	ASGLPGVDGYT
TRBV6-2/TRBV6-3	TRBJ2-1	AIGLAGYNEQF
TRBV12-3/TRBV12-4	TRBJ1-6	ASSHRDSSYNSPLH
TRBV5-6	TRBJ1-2	ASSFYQGTNYGYT
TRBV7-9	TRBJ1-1	ASSTGLLRNTEAF
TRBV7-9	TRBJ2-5	ASSSGRDTLDQETQY
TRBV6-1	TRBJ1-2	ASSRAGGDANYGHT
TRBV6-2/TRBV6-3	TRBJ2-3	ASSESGLGRGAQY
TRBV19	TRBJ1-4	ASGTGSTNEKLF
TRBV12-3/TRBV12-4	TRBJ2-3	ASSFSGGLAGWDTQY
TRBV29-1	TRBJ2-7	SVGVGEQY
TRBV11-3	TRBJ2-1	ASSLGLAGYYEQF
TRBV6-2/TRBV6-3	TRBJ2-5	ASSPYGRLGGETQY
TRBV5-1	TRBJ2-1	ASSLQASPYNEQF
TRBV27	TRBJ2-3	ASSLTEGATDTQY
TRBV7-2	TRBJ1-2	ASSKDSRYT
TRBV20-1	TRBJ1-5	SARDDRGSSKPQH
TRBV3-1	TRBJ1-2	ASSQQRFNYGYT
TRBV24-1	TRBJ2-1	ATSELSRDRVYNEQF
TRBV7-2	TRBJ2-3	ASSLGSASGRTDTQY
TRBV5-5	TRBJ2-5	ASSFWTSGQETQY
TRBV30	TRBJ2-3	AWSRKQENTDTQY
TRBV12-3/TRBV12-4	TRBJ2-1	ASSLDRGPWDNEQF
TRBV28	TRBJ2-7	ASSHPYGQY
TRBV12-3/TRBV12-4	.	ASSQGTSGRAIQF
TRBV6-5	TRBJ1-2	ASSWTGMGGYT